This entry features one T cell receptor beta chain sequence. This clone was detected a few times. No antigen is known for it. One base away there is no much larger clone; base qualities are not given. This sample is drawn from a study of vaccination effects on CD4 cells after COVID-19 (dated by TCRdb to the early 2020s). As for the study more broadly: The ViraFEST assay stimulated PBMC with viral peptide pools and then used TCR sequencing to identify antigen-specific CD4+ T cell clonotypes by expansion. Each participant received two doses of an mRNA SARS-CoV-2 vaccine, either BNT162b2 or mRNA-1273. Pre-vaccine samples were collected from a couple of convalescent patients 16 days and one week before the first dose, corresponding to 142 and 148 days after COVID-19 diagnosis. Some 2.2 million PBMC per well were cultured in IMDM with around 5% human AB serum, roughly 10 IU/ml IL-2 and gentamicin, plus 10 ug/ml peptides. In both COVID-19 convalescent patients and infection-naive vaccine recipients, the study compared SARS-CoV-2 spike-specific CD4+ TCR repertoires from before mRNA vaccination with those from after it. Altogether, some ten COVID-19 convalescent patients and several SARS-CoV-2-naive healthy vaccine recipients made up the full study. Cultures from other donors in the study were sequenced with the Oncomine TCR Beta short-read assay on an Illumina iSeq 100. Summary of the overall study and its limitations: The study was limited by a small number of convalescent patients, and early post-infection timepoints were lacking. Both infection-induced and vaccine-induced clones contracted markedly at late post-vaccination timepoints, which is consistent with waning T cell responses. In convalescent patients, the post-vaccine spike-reactive repertoire consisted mainly of new vaccine-induced clones, largely distinct from infection-induced clones.

CDR1 and CDR2, looked up from the germline V gene, are SGHRS and YFSETQ. The germline ends are 15 bases apart after V is trimmed by 4 bases and J by 2 bases. CDR3 length: 15 amino acids, cysteine to phenylalanine. Solely the CDR3 DNA is kept, with 45 bases framed from the first base. After roughly 11 days of culture, CD4+ T cells were isolated with the EasySep CD4+ T cell isolation kit. Convalescent patients had PCR-confirmed SARS-CoV-2 infection between March and December 2020, before Alpha, Beta and Delta variants emerged in the United States. On days 3 and 7, half of the culture medium was replaced with fresh IL-2-containing medium. Unless noted otherwise, every peptide stimulation condition was grown in triplicate wells. Using Ficoll-Paque Plus gradient centrifugation, PBMC were separated from whole blood and then either used fresh or cryopreserved at -140C. Genomic DNA was extracted from cultured CD4+ T cells with the QIAamp micro DNA kit.

Library prep was done by the immunoSEQ multiplex PCR assay. TCR beta CDR3 sequencing was performed on DNA from the cultured, isolated CD4+ T cells. The original methods were these. The analysis removed non-productive TCR sequences, trimmed reads to the CDR3 region, and retained only CDR3s that were 7 or more amino acids long. The MANAFEST web app was used to identify antigen-specific clonotypes by comparing expansion in peptide wells with expansion in reference cultures. For clones to be considered positive, expansion at FDR<0.05 versus reference and all other wells, an odds ratio above 5, and a frequency above 0.1% in two replicate wells were required. Clonotypes significantly expanded in SARS-CoV-2 spike wells and in at least one common cold coronavirus spike condition were defined as cross-reactive. CDR3 similarity was assessed by Levenshtein distance with the stringdist R package, and unrooted trees were built with ape in R 3.6.1. As stored in TCRdb, this immuneACCESS dataset retains in-frame rearrangements with V and J assigned. A fraction of the clones does not appear; measured against another copy, unresolved V genes explain less than half of the discrepancy, and the remainder lacks a known reason. Clonal size and the V and J genes are those of that table, whereas D and trimming came from the DNA. Here the sample has tens of thousands of clones; more than 60% occur a single time. 20% to 25% of the sample is held by the ten biggest clonotypes.

The rearrangement combines TRBV5-1 with TRBJ1-1, with a tentative D gene TRBD1 over 5 matching bases. The clonotype comes from a human donor who had a prior SARS-CoV-2 infection. Sequences were derived from CD4+ T cells from PBMCs cultured without peptide, sampled before COVID-19 vaccination. CDR3 sequence: CASSLIPGPNTEAFF. The nucleotides are TGCGCCAGCAGCCTCATACCGGGACCCAACACTGAAGCTTTCTTT.